One sample yielded the 24 T cell receptor beta chains listed below, sequenced in a study of control samples from healthy donors and cancer patients. Measured with immunoSEQ multiplex PCR; TCRdb has only the in-frame clones, and not every one. This sample has about 140,000 clones, with about 89% found just once. The source material was blood. These receptors originate from a man younger than 35 in good health.

Written as DNA, the CDR3 is TGTGCCAGCAGTTATCGGGTCTCTCGTCGGGACACTGAAGCTTTCTTT. Its protein product is CASSYRVSRRDTEAFF. The chain carries TRBV6-5 and TRBJ1-1; D remains ambiguous. The CDR3 is 16 residues long. V was trimmed by 3 bases and J by 3 bases, leaving 17 bases between them. Germline V gives CDR1 MNHEY, CDR2 SVGAGI.

The chain employs TRBV27 and TRBJ2-7; tentative D call: TRBD1 (5 bases). Germline CDR1 reads MNHEY; CDR2 reads SMNVEV (reference sequence). V lost 10 bases and J 3 bases, leaving 16 bases between the germline ends. CDR3 size: 13 residues. CDR3 coding DNA: TGTGCCACCAAAAGCTTAGGGGACTACGAGCAGTACTTC. Its translation is CATKSLGDYEQYF.

This clone was recorded once. The chain carries TRBV7-3 and TRBJ2-1, with 8 bases that match TRBD1. V lost 4 bases to trimming and J lost 2 bases; unmatched junction nucleotides: 7. In germline, CDR1 is SGHTA, CDR2 FQGTGA. The CDR3 length is 16 residues. CDR3 sequence reads: CASSSQGASTYNEQFF. The CDR3 nucleotides are TGTGCCAGCAGCTCCCAGGGGGCATCCACCTACAATGAGCAGTTCTTC.

The chain joins TRBV19 to TRBJ1-2; possibly TRBD1 for D (6 bases). Germline V gives CDR1 LNHDA, CDR2 SQIVND (reference sequence). V lost 5 bases and J 12 bases, leaving 22 bases between the germline ends. The CDR3 runs to 14 residues. The CDR3 DNA follows: TGTGCCAGTAGTGCAACGGGACAAATAGGGGCTAACACCTTC. Amino acid sequence: CASSATGQIGANTF.

V and J are TRBV30 and TRBJ2-7; the D is unclear. The CDR3 consists of 18 residues. Trimming shortened V by 0 bases and J by 2 bases, and 23 bases separated the two germline ends. Germline V gives CDR1 GTSNPN, CDR2 SVGIG (reference sequence). The CDR3 DNA follows: TGTGCCTGGAGTGTTTTGTCTGTGGGCCGGACGTTACCCTACGAGCAGTACTTC. Translated, it gives CAWSVLSVGRTLPYEQYF.

The chain carries TRBV2 and TRBJ1-1, with TRBD1 as a possible D gene (5 bases). Germline V gene sequence: CDR1 SNHLY, CDR2 FYNNEI. Trimming pared 2 bases from V and 5 bases from J, leaving 9 bases between. The length of the CDR3 is 13 residues. CDR3 sequence: CASSEQRGTEAFF. DNA of the CDR3: TGTGCCAGCAGTGAACAGCGGGGGACTGAAGCTTTCTTT.

The rearrangement uses TRBV2 and TRBJ1-1, with 8 bases fitting TRBD1. The germline V gene encodes CDR1 SNHLY and CDR2 FYNNEI. The CDR3 consists of 12 residues. Germline trimming cut 6 bases from V and 8 bases from J; bases unmatched to any gene: 5. CDR3 sequence: CASRYRGREAFF. CDR3 nucleotides: TGTGCCAGCAGGTACAGGGGGAGAGAAGCTTTCTTT.

The rearrangement joins TRBV12-3 or TRBV12-4 to TRBJ2-5, with D hard to call. The V end lost 1 base, the J end lost 7 bases, and 4 bases lay between the germline ends. There are 11 residues in the CDR3. DNA of the CDR3: TGTGCCAGCAGTTTAGGGGGGACCCAGTACTTC. Residues: CASSLGGTQYF.

The chain has TRBV5-6 and TRBJ1-2; possible D gene TRBD1, 6 bases. The CDR3 length is 14 residues. V dropped 0 bases and J dropped 2 bases, with 8 bases sitting between them. Germline V gene sequence: CDR1 SGHDT, CDR2 YYEEEE. CDR3 in amino acids: CASSLARGNYGYTF. CDR3 DNA sequence: TGTGCCAGCAGCTTGGCCAGGGGAAACTATGGCTACACCTTC.

This clone came up once. The V gene is TRBV5-1, the J gene TRBJ2-6, with unresolved D. CDR3 length: 14 residues. V dropped 0 bases and J dropped 4 bases, with 5 bases sitting between them. Germline lookup yields CDR1 SGHRS and CDR2 YFSETQ. In DNA form, the CDR3 reads TGCGCCAGCAGCTTGGGACTCGGGGCCAACGTCCTGACTTTC. This sequence encodes CASSLGLGANVLTF. Based on the CDR3 plus reference TRBV5-1 and TRBJ2-6, the full variable domain is KAGVTQTPRYLIKTRGQQVTLSCSPISGHRSVSWYQQTPGQGLQFLFEYFSETQRNKGNFPGRFSGRQFSNSRSEMNVSTLELGDSALYLCASSLGLGANVLTFGAGSRLTVL.

This chain links TRBV2 with TRBJ2-5; 8 bases line up with TRBD1. In germline, CDR1 is SNHLY, CDR2 FYNNEI. J gave up 5 bases and V 6 bases, and 11 bases lay outside the gene matches. The CDR3 contains 15 residues. In DNA, the CDR3 is TGTGCCAGCAGCGTTGGGACGACAGGGGTGGAGACCCAGTACTTC. Its protein product is CASSVGTTGVETQYF.

The chain employs TRBV7-9 and TRBJ1-5, with 7 nucleotides matching TRBD1. V dropped 3 bases and J dropped 1; count of bases not matched to a gene: 12. Looked up from germline, CDR1 is SEHNR and CDR2 is FQNEAQ (reference sequence). CDR3 length: 18 residues. The CDR3 sequence: CASSLANRQGISNQPQHF. Here the CDR3 DNA reads TGTGCCAGCAGCTTGGCCAATAGACAGGGAATAAGCAATCAGCCCCAGCATTTT.

The rearrangement links TRBV12-3 or TRBV12-4 to TRBJ2-7; perhaps D is TRBD1 or TRBD2 (6 bases each). The length of the CDR3 is 13 residues. V lost 6 bases and J 3 bases, leaving 12 bases between the germline ends. The CDR3 loop is CASSPRGHYEQYF. In nucleotides, the CDR3 is TGTGCCAGCAGCCCCCGGGGGCACTACGAGCAGTACTTC.

The CDR3 loop is CASSRKQYSPLHF. As DNA, the CDR3 is TGTGCCAGCAGTCGAAAACAGTATTCACCCCTCCACTTT. The chain combines TRBV12-3 or TRBV12-4 with TRBJ1-6, with D unresolved. CDR3 length: 13 residues. Trimming left V 5 bases short and J 8 bases short, with 10 bases between.

CDR3 loop: CASSPRDGGQGEQFF. For the CDR3, the DNA is TGTGCCAGCAGCCCCCGGGACGGGGGTCAGGGGGAGCAGTTCTTC. The chain has TRBV3-1 (or the pseudogene TRBV3-2) and TRBJ2-1; TRBD1 or TRBD2 may be the D gene (6 bases each). Germline assignment: CDR1 LGHDT and CDR2 YNNKEL (reference sequence). CDR3 size: 15 residues. Trimming stripped 4 bases from V and 10 bases from J, with 20 bases between.

V and J are TRBV12-3 or TRBV12-4 and TRBJ1-5, with a tentative D call TRBD1 (5 bases). Deletions cut 6 bases from V and 5 bases from J, with 11 bases between. The CDR3 loop spans 13 amino acids. The chain's CDR3 is CASSVRDDQPQHF. CDR3 sequence (DNA): TGTGCCAGCAGCGTCAGGGACGATCAGCCCCAGCATTTT.

This clone was found once. The sample holds other DNA sequences that translate to the same CDR3. The J gene is TRBJ2-6, the V gene TRBV4-1; no clear D gene. CDR1 is MGHRA and CDR2 is YSYEKL in the germline V gene. Between the trimmed V and J ends, which lost 9 bases and 2 bases, there was a span of 5 bases. CDR3 length: 12 residues. The CDR3 coding sequence is TGCGCCAGTAGAGCTGGGGCCAACGTCCTGACTTTC. Translating gives CASRAGANVLTF.

The V call is TRBV7-2, the J call TRBJ2-3; D is ambiguous. The germline gives CDR1 SGHTA, CDR2 FQGNSA. V was shortened by 3 bases and J by 2 bases, with 12 bases between the two germline ends. The CDR3 has 15 amino acids. CDR3 amino acids: CASSFGLTHTDTQYF. The DNA of the CDR3 is TGTGCCAGCAGCTTCGGGTTAACTCACACAGATACGCAGTATTTT.

The J gene is TRBJ2-7, the V gene TRBV5-6, with a tentative D call TRBD1 (5 bases). Trimming took off 0 bases at V and 0 bases at J, with 10 bases between the two ends. There are 15 residues in the CDR3. Germline values: CDR1 SGHDT, CDR2 YYEEEE. CDR3 sequence (DNA): TGTGCCAGCAGCTTGGCAGGGTCCAACTCCTACGAGCAGTACTTC. Protein product: CASSLAGSNSYEQYF.

This chain connects TRBV24-1 to TRBJ1-4, with TRBD1 matching 8 bases. Losses at the gene ends were 9 bases for V and 2 bases for J; bases not matched to a gene: 13. There are 17 residues in the CDR3. Germline CDR1 reads KGHDR; CDR2 reads SFDVKD. CDR3 residues: CATGEAGGAETNEKLFF. In DNA form, the CDR3 reads TGTGCCACCGGAGAGGCAGGGGGCGCGGAGACTAATGAAAAACTGTTTTTT.

The chain links TRBV2 to TRBJ2-3; D gene ambiguous. Trimming pared 6 bases from V and 0 bases from J, leaving 13 bases between. CDR1 is SNHLY, CDR2 FYNNEI, per germline. The length of the CDR3 is 15 residues. This CDR3 reads CASRGDWVSTDTQYF. CDR3 DNA: TGTGCCAGCAGAGGAGACTGGGTGAGCACAGATACGCAGTATTTT.

This chain uses TRBV1 with TRBJ2-3. TRBV1 is flagged as a pseudogene. This CDR3 has 15 residues. The CDR3 reads CTSSPPRAGTDTQYF. As DNA, the CDR3 is TGCACCAGCAGCCCCCCAAGGGCGGGCACAGATACGCAGTATTTT.

The J gene is TRBJ1-5, the V gene TRBV19; 11 bases agree with TRBD1. The CDR3 length is 15 residues. V shed 6 bases and J 6 bases; nucleotides not matched to a gene: 7. The germline V gene has CDR1 LNHDA and CDR2 SQIVND (reference sequence). The CDR3 region has the DNA TGTGCCAGTAGCCTGGACAGGGGGCGCGTTCAGCCCCAGCATTTT. The encoded protein is CASSLDRGRVQPQHF.

The chain joins TRBV12-3 or TRBV12-4 to TRBJ1-1, with 7 bases fitting TRBD1. The V gene end was trimmed by 6 bases and the J gene end by 5 bases; junction bases not matched to a gene: 6. This CDR3 is 13 amino acids long. Here the CDR3 DNA reads TGTGCCAGCAGGATCCTACAGGGGACTGAAGCTTTCTTT. This sequence encodes CASRILQGTEAFF.